This TCR beta chain was retrieved from a study of beta chain features in type 1 diabetes. Reverse transcription of all isolated RNA meant that expressed TCRB transcripts were sequenced. Here immunoSEQ multiplex PCR was the method, and the copy in TCRdb shows in-frame clones only, minus some. The sample comprises over 200,000 clones, approximately 11% of which are singletons, and around 0.015% rests with the top ten. The CDR3 is made up of 16 amino acids. V was clipped by 2 bases and J by 5 bases; unmatched bases: 8. The germline V gene encodes CDR1 SGHRS and CDR2 YFSETQ. In the case of this clone: Its antigen is unidentified.

Study observations and caveats: Shorter templates may be favored by PCR, equally so in patients and controls. Across all four CD4+ subsets, people with type 1 diabetes showed modestly shorter TCRB CDR3s. Type 1 diabetes patients showed fewer insertions and more deletions at VDJ junctions.

The sample consisted of naive CD4+ T cells from blood. V usage is TRBV5-1 and J usage is TRBJ2-2; 8 positions match TRBD1. This TCR came from a man in his thirties or forties with type 1 diabetes. The CDR3 loop reads CASSLLDRAGTGELFF. Here the CDR3 DNA reads TGCGCCAGCAGCTTATTGGACAGGGCAGGGACCGGGGAGCTGTTTTTT.